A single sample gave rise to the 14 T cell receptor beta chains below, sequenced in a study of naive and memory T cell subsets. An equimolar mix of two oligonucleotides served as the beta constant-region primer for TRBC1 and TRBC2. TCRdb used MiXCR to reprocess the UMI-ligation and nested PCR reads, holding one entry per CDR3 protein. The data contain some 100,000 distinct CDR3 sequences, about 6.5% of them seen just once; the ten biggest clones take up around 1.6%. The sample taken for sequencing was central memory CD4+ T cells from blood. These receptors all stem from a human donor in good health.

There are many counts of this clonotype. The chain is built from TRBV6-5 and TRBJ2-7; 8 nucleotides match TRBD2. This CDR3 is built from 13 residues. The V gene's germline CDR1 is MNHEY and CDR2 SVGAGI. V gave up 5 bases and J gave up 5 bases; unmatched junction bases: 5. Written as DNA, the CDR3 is TGTGCCAGCAGTAAGAAGCGGGGGAACGAGCAGTACTTC. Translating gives CASSKKRGNEQYF.

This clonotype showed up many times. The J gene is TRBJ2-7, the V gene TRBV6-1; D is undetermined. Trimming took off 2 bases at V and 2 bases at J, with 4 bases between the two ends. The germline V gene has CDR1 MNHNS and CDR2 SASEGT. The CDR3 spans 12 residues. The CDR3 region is CASSERPYEQYF. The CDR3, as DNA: TGTGCCAGCAGTGAAAGGCCCTACGAGCAGTACTTC.

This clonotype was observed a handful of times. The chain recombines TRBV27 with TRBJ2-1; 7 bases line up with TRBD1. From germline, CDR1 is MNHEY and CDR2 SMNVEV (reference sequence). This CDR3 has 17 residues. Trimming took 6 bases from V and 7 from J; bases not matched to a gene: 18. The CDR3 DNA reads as TGTGCCAGCAGCCAGCGGACAGGAGGATTCCTTTATAATGAGCAGTTCTTC. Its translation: CASSQRTGGFLYNEQFF.

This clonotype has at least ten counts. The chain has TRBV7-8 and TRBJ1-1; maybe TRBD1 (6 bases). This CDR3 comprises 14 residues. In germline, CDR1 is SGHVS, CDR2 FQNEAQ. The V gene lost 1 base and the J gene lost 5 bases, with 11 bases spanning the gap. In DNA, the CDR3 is TGTGCCAGCAGCTTAGGAGGGGGTTGGACTGAAGCTTTCTTT. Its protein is CASSLGGGWTEAFF.

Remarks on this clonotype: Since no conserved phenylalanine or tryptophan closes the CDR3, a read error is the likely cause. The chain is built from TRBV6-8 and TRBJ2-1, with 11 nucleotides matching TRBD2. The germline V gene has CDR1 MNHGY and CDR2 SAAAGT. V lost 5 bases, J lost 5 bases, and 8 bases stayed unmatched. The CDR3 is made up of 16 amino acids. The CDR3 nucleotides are TGTGCCAGCAGTCGATCCCCGGGACTAGCGGACAATGAGCAGTTCCTC. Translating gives CASSRSPGLADNEQFL.

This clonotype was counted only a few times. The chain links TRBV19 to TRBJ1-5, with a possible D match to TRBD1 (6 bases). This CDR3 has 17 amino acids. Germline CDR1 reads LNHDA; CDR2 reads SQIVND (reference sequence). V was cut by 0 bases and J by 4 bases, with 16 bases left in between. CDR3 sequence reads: CASSIDSPTGTNQPQHF. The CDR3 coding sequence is TGTGCCAGTAGTATAGACTCCCCGACAGGTACGAATCAGCCCCAGCATTTT.

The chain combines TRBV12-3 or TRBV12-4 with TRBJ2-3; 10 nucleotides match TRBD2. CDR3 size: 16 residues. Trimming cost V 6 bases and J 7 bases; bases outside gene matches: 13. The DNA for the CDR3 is TGTGCCAGCAGGGAAGAAAGCGGGGGGGCCGGACATACGCAGTATTTT. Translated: CASREESGGAGHTQYF.

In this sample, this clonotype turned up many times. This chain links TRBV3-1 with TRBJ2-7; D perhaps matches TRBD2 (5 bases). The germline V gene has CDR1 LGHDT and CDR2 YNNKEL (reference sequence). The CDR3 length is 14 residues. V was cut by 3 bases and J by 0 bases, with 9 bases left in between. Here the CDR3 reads CASSHPGDSYEQYF. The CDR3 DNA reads TGTGCCAGCAGCCACCCCGGGGACTCCTACGAGCAGTACTTC.

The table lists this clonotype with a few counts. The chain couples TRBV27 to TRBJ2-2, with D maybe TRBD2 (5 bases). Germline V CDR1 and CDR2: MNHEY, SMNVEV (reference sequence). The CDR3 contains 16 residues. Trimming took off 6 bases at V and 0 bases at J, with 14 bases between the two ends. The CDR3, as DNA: TGTGCCAGCAGCGGAGGCGGCCGTGCGAACACCGGGGAGCTGTTTTTT. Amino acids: CASSGGGRANTGELFF.

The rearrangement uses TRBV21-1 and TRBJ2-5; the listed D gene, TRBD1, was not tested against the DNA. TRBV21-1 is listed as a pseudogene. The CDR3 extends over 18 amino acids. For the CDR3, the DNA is TGTGCCAGCAGCAAACGGCGCCCTGGTCCGACTAGCCTCGGGGCCCAGTACTTC. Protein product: CASSKRRPGPTSLGAQYF.

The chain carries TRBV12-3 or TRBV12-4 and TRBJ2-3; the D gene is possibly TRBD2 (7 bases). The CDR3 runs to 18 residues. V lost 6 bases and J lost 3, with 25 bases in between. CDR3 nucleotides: TGTGCCAGCAGACCCAGAGGGGGGGTTACTCTAAGGACAGATACGCAGTATTTT. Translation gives CASRPRGGVTLRTDTQYF.

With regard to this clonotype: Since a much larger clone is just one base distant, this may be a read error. The CDR3 reads CTSSFSSTGELFF. The CDR3 nucleotides read TGCACCAGCAGCTTTAGTAGCACCGGGGAGCTGTTTTTT. The chain joins TRBV5-1 to TRBJ2-2; no clear D. The length of the CDR3 is 13 residues. Germline V lookup: CDR1 SGHRS, CDR2 YFSETQ.

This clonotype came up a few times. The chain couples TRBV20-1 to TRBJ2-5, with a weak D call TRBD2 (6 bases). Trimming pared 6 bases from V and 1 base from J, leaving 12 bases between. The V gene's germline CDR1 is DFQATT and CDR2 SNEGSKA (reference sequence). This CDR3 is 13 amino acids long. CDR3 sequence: CSAKAGFQETQYF. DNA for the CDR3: TGCAGTGCCAAAGCGGGTTTCCAAGAGACCCAGTACTTC.

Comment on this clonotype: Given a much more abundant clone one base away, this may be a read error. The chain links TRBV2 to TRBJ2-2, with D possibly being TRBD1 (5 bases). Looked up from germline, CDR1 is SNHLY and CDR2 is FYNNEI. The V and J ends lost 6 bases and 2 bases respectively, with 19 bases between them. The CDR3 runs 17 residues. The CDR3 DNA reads TGTGCCAGCAGACTCCAGACAGTCCGGATTAACACCGGGGAGCTGTTTTTT. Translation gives CASRLQTVRINTGELFF. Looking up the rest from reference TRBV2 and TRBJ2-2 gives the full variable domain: EPEVTQTPSHQVTQMGQEVILRCVPISNHLYFYWYRQILGQKVEFLVSFYNNEISEKSEIFDDQFSVERPDGSNFTLKIRSTKLEDSAMYFCASRLQTVRINTGELFFGEGSRLTVL.